Listed below are T cell receptor beta chains from one sample, sequenced in a study of T cells in Graves' hyperthyroidism and ophthalmopathy. TCRdb re-called the multiplex PCR reads with MiXCR, one entry per CDR3 protein. This table has about 550,000 distinct CDR3 sequences, more than 20% appearing once. Sequencing was carried out using blood. The source of these receptors is a man aged 18 to 29 with Graves' hyperthyroidism. CDR3s include the opening cysteine and the closing phenylalanine or tryptophan. Rows may omit the clone size; those that give it use once, few, many or a size class.

cdr3_aa j_call v_call clone_size
CASSPEGRENTEAFF TRBJ1-1 TRBV11-2 many
CASSQRDQQPQHF TRBJ1-5 TRBV18 -
CASSYSGSGQGLTEAFF TRBJ1-1 TRBV6-5 many
CASISGEMGGELFF TRBJ2-2 TRBV6-5 -
CASSSGRPYSPLHF TRBJ1-6 TRBV5-6 few
CASSPRDSSQPQHF TRBJ1-5 TRBV18 many
CASQSQAGQNIKYF TRBJ2-4 TRBV27 -
CAINPGKNTEAFF TRBJ1-1 TRBV10-3 many
CASSPNLAGGTDTQYF TRBJ2-3 TRBV27 few
CASSLPGTLGDYEQYF TRBJ2-7 TRBV28 many
CASSESRGFNYGYTF TRBJ1-2 TRBV6-1 -
CASSEEGPNSPLHF TRBJ1-6 TRBV6-1 many
CASSGRAYDQYF TRBJ2-7 TRBV6-1 -
CSARTPNQPQHF TRBJ1-5 TRBV20-1 many
CASSLPRDRGETQYF TRBJ2-5 TRBV28 many
CASSYSDGGGDLYGYTF TRBJ1-2 TRBV6-5 -
CASSEASGGYQETQYF TRBJ2-5 TRBV6-1 -
CASSEPGQGYGYTF TRBJ1-2 TRBV12-3/TRBV12-4 -
CASSYGPAVEAFF TRBJ1-1 TRBV6-5 many
CSASRERTGSGEQYF TRBJ2-7 TRBV20-1 -
CASSSPGTSGYEQYF TRBJ2-7 TRBV28 -
CASQNQGGRETQYF TRBJ2-5 TRBV2 many
CASSLLGAGGSNEQYF TRBJ2-7 TRBV7-9 -
CASSLMSGSFSYEQYF TRBJ2-7 TRBV5-6 -
CSARLGRGWQPQHF TRBJ1-5 TRBV20-1 -
CASIGLWNTEAFF TRBJ1-1 TRBV6-1 many
CASSDRDTEAFF TRBJ1-1 TRBV19 many
CASSPYEQYF TRBJ2-7 TRBV2 many
CAWSGGQGDQPQHF TRBJ1-5 TRBV30 few
CASSSDTVNTGELFF TRBJ2-2 TRBV28 -
CASRKQGAIEPQHF TRBJ1-5 TRBV19 many
CASSPQTGAYEQYF TRBJ2-7 TRBV11-2 many
CASSRTGLNTEAFF TRBJ1-1 TRBV2 many
CASSLMGMVGQETQYF TRBJ2-5 TRBV7-9 -
CASSQKLLFENTGELFF TRBJ2-2 TRBV4-1 many
CASTITLGNSPLHF TRBJ1-6 TRBV12-3/TRBV12-4 -
CASSFDLRRGYTF TRBJ1-2 TRBV11-2 -
CASSHTGSNQPQHF TRBJ1-5 TRBV6-1 many
CASASWAGGYTF TRBJ1-2 TRBV12-3/TRBV12-4 many
CASGPLGDGEAFF TRBJ1-1 TRBV12-5 many
CASSLSASVSYEQYF TRBJ2-7 TRBV12-3/TRBV12-4 -
CASSLGTDRTRLAKNIQYF TRBJ2-4 TRBV5-1 many
CATSDSTGEQYF TRBJ2-7 TRBV24-1 many
CATSGSFQGYTF TRBJ1-2 TRBV19 few
CASSYPGLRQETQYF TRBJ2-5 TRBV6-2/TRBV6-3 many